The clone carrying this T cell receptor beta chain was counted at least ten times. Its antigen is not known. V lost 1 base and J lost 4; bases outside the gene matches: 8. CDR1 and CDR2 (germline): LGHNA, YNFKEQ. The CDR3 spans 17 residues. This specimen belongs to a study of T cell repertoires in cytomegalovirus infection. Study background: Indicated by public TCR beta signatures were CMV infection and matching HLA type. Findings of the study overall: Summed frequency of shared TCR beta families picked out CMV carriers who also had the relevant HLA. Dominating the ex vivo response were TCR beta clonotypes that were CMV-specific and HLA-C-restricted.

In TCRdb, the reads were re-called with MiXCR into one record per CDR3 protein. In the table there are roughly 500,000 distinct CDR3 sequences, more than 15% of which are singletons. Material for sequencing was CD8+ T cells from PBMCs. The sequence came from a human donor in good health (CMV status not recorded). Some clones in this sample may be carry-over from other donors' samples. This chain joins TRBV4-2 and TRBJ2-1, with 9 bases fitting TRBD2. The CDR3 reads CASSQVAGGPLYNEQFF. The CDR3 coding sequence is TGTGCCAGCAGCCAAGTTGCGGGAGGGCCGCTGTACAATGAGCAGTTCTTC.